The source of this TCR beta chain is a study of blood T cells in healthy people across ages. Study background: Template switching caught about one barcoded beta molecule for each two T cells.

A second PCR of about 6 to 11 cycles used a sample-barcoded 5' primer and a J-beta primer mix. TCRdb re-called the 5' RACE reads through MiXCR, storing one row per CDR3 protein. In the table there are about 1.6 million distinct CDR3 sequences, approximately 32% of which are singletons. Per germline, CDR1 SGDLS and CDR2 YYNGEE. The germline V and J ends were trimmed by 3 bases and 8 bases, with 11 bases remaining between them. The CDR3 runs to 13 residues. This TCR was recovered from a woman in her thirties in good health. The V gene is TRBV9, the J gene TRBJ2-2, with a tentative D call TRBD1 (5 bases). Sequenced sample: blood. This CDR3 is CASSGQWQGELFF. DNA of the CDR3: TGTGCCAGCAGCGGACAGTGGCAGGGGGAGCTGTTTTTT. Filled out from reference TRBV9 and TRBJ2-2, the complete variable domain reads DSGVTQTPKHLITATGQRVTLRCSPRSGDLSVYWYQQSLDQGLQFLIQYYNGEERAKGNILERFSAQQFPDLHSELNLSSLELGDSALYFCASSGQWQGELFFGEGSRLTVL.